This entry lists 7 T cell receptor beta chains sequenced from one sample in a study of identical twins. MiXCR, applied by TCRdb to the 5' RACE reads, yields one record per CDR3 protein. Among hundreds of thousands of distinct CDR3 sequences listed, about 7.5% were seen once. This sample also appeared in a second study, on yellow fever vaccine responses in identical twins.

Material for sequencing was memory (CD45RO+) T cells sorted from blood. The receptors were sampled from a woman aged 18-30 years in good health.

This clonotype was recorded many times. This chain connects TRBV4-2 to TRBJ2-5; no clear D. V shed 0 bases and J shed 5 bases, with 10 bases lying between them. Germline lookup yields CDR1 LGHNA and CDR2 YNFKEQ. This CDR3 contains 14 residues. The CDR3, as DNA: TGTGCCAGCAGCCAAGAAAGGTACTCCGAGACCCAGTACTTC. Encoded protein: CASSQERYSETQYF.

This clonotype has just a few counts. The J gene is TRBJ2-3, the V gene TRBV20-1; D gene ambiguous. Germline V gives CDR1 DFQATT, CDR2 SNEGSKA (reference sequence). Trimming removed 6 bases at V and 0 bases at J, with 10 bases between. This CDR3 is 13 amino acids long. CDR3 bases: TGCAGTGCCGACACAATAAGCACAGATACGCAGTATTTT. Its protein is CSADTISTDTQYF.

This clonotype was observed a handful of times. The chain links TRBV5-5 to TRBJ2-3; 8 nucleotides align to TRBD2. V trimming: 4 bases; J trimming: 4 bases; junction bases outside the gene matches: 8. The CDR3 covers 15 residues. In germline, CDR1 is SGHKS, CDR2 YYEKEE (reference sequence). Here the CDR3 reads CASSPRGDGADTQYF. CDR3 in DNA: TGTGCCAGCAGCCCGCGGGGGGACGGGGCAGATACGCAGTATTTT.

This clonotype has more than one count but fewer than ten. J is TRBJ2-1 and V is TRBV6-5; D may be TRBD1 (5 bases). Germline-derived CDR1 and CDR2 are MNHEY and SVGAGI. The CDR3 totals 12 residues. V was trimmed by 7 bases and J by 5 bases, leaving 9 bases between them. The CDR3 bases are TGTGCCAGCAACTCACAGGACAATGAGCAGTTCTTC. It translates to CASNSQDNEQFF.

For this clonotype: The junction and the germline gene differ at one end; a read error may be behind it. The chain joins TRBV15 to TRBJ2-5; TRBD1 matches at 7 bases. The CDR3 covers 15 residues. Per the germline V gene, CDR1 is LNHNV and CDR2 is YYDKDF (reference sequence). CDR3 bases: TGTGCCACCAGCGAGGGGGCAGGGATCCAAGGGACCCAGTACTTC. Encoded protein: CATSEGAGIQGTQYF.

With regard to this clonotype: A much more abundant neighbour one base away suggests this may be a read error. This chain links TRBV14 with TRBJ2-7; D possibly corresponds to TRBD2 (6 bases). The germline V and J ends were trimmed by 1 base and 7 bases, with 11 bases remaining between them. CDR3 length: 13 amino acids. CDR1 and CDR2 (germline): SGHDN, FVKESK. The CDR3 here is CASSQVAGKEQYF. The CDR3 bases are TGTGCCAGCAGCCAAGTCGCGGGGAAGGAGCAGTACTTC. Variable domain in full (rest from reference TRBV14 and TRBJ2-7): EAGVTQFPSHSVIEKGQTVTLRCDPISGHDNLYWYRRVMGKEIKFLLHFVKESKQDESGMPNNRFLAERTGGTYSTLKVQPAELEDSGVYFCASSQVAGKEQYFGPGTRLTVT.

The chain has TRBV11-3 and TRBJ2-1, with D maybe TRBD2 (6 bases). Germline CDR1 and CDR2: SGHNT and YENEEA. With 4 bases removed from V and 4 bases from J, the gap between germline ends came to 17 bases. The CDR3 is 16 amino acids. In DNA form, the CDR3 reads TGTGCCAGCAGCTCCCCTGCCGGGAGCGGTTACAATGAGCAGTTCTTC. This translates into CASSSPAGSGYNEQFF.